This T cell receptor beta chain was recovered during a study of T-cell reconstitution after alpha-beta-depleted transplantation in children (dated by TCRdb to the mid-2010s). With respect to the entire study: Using TCR repertoire profiling, the study followed T-cell immune reconstitution in a quantitative way in children after TCRalphabeta/CD19-depleted allogeneic hematopoietic cell transplantation.

The treatment or condition label on this specimen signifies: allogeneic hematopoietic cell transplantation with graft depleted of TCRalphabeta T cells and CD19 B cells. Transplant recipients were children who received TCRalphabeta/CD19-depleted allogeneic hematopoietic cell grafts. What the work shows at the level of the full study, not this receptor alone: In some patients, the high TCRbeta diversity seen at day 60 was put down to recipient T cells and intrathymic progenitors that had survived conditioning. Over subsequent months, a decline in hyperexpanded clone frequencies was noted, and after one year, T-cell counts and TCRbeta diversity were mostly ascribed to newly produced T cells. The apparently early alphabetaT-cell count recovery about two months after transplant was reportedly dependent on only several hundred rapidly expanded clones derived from non-depleted graft cells.

The library relied on PCR. Instrument used: Illumina HiSeq 2500. To normalize quantification of the TCRbeta repertoire, the TCR libraries were built with molecular barcoding that relied on unique molecular identifiers. The raw public data were reprocessed by TCRdb itself: fastp quality trimming at Q25, MiXCR clonotype calling, in-frame beta chains only. Identical CDR3 proteins give one entry, which carries the most common genes and DNA. Counted in this sample were around 100,000 distinct CDR3 sequences; approximately 10% of them appeared once. The ten largest make up 30% to 35% of the sample. This clonotype was seen at least ten times. Which antigen it targets is not known. Qualities for individual bases were not recorded, and no much larger clone is one base off. CDR1 and CDR2 are read off the germline V gene (reference sequence) as MNHEY and SMNVEV. Taken from cysteine to phenylalanine, the CDR3 has 13 residues. Just the 39-base CDR3 DNA is kept, in frame starting at base 1. V is cut by 3 bases and J by 5 bases, and the space between the germline ends is 8 bases.

This receptor chain uses TRBV27 and TRBJ2-1; TRBD1 might be the D gene, on 6 matching bases. The TCR originated in a boy between 2 and 15 years old with acute lymphoblastic leukemia, due to receive a stem cell transplant. The sample in question was PBMCs, obtained before TCRalphabeta/CD19-depleted stem cell transplant. The CDR3 protein is CASSFRTDNEQFF. The bases are TGTGCCAGCAGTTTCCGGACAGACAATGAGCAGTTCTTC.